This T cell receptor beta chain comes out of a study of T cell responses to AZD1222 COVID-19 vaccine. Points from the study as a whole: Nearly half of spike-specific TCRs reportedly go after variant regions that carry no mutations. White British people made up most donors, females outnumbered males, and clonal diversity was possibly underestimated.

J lost 1 base, V lost 5 bases, and 14 bases had no gene match. Germline CDR1 and CDR2: SEHNR and FQNEAQ (reference sequence). The CDR3 totals 18 residues. Profiled with immunoSEQ multiplex PCR; TCRdb holds only in-frame clones, not every one. This table has about 160,000 clones, roughly 86% appearing once. With regard to this clone: Its antigen is not identified.

The sample was peripheral blood, taken on day 0 of AZD1222 vaccination. The origin of this receptor is an adult in good health. The chain links TRBV7-9 to TRBJ1-1; 9 bases match TRBD1. The CDR3 DNA reads TGTGCCAGCAGCCCCCGCCCCGGGACAGGGAAAACGAACACTGAAGCTTTCTTT. Translating gives CASSPRPGTGKTNTEAFF.